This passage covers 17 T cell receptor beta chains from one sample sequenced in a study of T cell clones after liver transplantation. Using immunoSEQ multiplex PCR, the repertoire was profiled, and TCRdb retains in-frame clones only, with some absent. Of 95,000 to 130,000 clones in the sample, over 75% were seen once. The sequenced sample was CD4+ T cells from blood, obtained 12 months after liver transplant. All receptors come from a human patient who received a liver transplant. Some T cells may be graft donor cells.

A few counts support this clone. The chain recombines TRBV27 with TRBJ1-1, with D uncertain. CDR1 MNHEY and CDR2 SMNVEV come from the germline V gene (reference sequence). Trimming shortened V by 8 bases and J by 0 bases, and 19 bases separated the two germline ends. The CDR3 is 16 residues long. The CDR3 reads CASGYRAQNMNTEAFF. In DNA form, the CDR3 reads TGTGCCAGCGGTTACAGAGCACAGAACATGAACACTGAAGCTTTCTTT.

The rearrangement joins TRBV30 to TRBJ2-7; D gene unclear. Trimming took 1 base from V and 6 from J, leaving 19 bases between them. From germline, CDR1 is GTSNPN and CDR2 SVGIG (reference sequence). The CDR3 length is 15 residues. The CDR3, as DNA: TGTGCCTGGAGTGCAGGTCAGTCCATCGTGGGCGAGCAGTACTTC. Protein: CAWSAGQSIVGEQYF.

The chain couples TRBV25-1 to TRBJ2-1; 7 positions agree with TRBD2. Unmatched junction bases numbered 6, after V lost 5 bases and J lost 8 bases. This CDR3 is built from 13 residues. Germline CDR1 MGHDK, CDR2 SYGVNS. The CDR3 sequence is CASSNPGRDEQFF. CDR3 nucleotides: TGTGCCAGCAGTAACCCGGGGAGGGATGAGCAGTTCTTC.

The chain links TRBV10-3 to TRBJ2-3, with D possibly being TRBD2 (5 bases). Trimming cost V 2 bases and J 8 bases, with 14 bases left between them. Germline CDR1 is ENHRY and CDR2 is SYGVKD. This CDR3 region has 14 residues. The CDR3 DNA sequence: TGTGCCATCAGTGAGAGCGGTCCACGGGGTACGCAGTATTTT. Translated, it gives CAISESGPRGTQYF.

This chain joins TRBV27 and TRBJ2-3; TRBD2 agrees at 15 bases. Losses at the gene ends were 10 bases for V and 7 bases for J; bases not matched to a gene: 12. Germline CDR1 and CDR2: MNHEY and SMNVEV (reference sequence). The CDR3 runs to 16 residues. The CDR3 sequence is CANRSPGLAGGNTQYF. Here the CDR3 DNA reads TGTGCCAACAGATCCCCGGGACTAGCGGGAGGAAATACGCAGTATTTT.

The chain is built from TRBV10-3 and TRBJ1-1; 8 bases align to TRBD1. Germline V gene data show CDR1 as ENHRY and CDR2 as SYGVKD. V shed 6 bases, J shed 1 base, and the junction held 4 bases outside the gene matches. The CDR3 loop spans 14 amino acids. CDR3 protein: CAIRIGTGNTEAFF. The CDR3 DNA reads TGTGCCATCAGGATAGGGACAGGGAACACTGAAGCTTTCTTT.

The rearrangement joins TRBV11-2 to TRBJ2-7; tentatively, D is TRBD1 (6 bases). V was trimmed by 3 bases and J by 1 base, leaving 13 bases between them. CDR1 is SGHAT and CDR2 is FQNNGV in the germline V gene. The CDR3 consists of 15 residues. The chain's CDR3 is CASSFPDRASYEQYF. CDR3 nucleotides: TGTGCCAGCAGCTTCCCGGACAGAGCGTCCTACGAGCAGTACTTC.

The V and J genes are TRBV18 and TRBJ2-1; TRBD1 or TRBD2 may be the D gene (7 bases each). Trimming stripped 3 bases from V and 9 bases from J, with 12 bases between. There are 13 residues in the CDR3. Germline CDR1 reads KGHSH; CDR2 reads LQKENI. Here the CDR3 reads CASSPQGGGEQFF. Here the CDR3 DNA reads TGTGCCAGCTCACCCCAGGGGGGGGGTGAGCAGTTCTTC.

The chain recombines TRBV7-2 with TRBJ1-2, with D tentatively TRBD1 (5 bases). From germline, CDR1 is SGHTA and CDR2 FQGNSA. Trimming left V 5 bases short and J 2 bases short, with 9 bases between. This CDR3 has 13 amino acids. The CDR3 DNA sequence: TGTGCCAGCAGCGAAAGACAGAACTATGGCTACACCTTC. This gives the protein CASSERQNYGYTF. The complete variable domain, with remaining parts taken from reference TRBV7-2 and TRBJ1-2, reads GAGVSQSPSNKVTEKGKDVELRCDPISGHTALYWYRQSLGQGLEFLIYFQGNSAPDKSGLPSDRFSAERTGGSVSTLTIQRTQQEDSAVYLCASSERQNYGYTFGSGTRLTVV.

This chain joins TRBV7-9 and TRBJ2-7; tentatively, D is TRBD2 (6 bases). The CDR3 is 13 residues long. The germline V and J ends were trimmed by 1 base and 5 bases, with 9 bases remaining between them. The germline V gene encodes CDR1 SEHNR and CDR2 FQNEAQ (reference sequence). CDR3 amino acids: CASSLGGGDEQYF. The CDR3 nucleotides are TGTGCCAGCAGCTTAGGCGGCGGGGACGAGCAGTACTTC.

The CDR3 DNA follows: TGTGCCAGCAGCTTCCTCGCGGGAGATACAGATACGCAGTATTTT. This gives the protein CASSFLAGDTDTQYF. The rearrangement uses TRBV7-6 and TRBJ2-3; TRBD2 agrees at 7 bases. V lost 3 bases to trimming and J lost 3 bases; unmatched junction nucleotides: 6. Germline V lookup: CDR1 SGHVS, CDR2 FNYEAQ. This CDR3 region has 15 residues.

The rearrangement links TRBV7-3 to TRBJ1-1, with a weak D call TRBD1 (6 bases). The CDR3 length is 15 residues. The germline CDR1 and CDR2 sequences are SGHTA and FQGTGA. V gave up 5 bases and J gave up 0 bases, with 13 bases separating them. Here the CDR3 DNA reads TGTGCCAGCAGCCCCGGGGGCAGTGTGAACACTGAAGCTTTCTTT. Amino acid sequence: CASSPGGSVNTEAFF.

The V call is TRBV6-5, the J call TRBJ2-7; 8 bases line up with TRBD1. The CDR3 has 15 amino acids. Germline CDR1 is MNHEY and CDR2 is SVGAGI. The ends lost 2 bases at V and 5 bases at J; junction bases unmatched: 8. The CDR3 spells CASSYGRQGLDEQYF. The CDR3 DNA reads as TGTGCCAGCAGTTACGGGCGACAGGGGTTGGACGAGCAGTACTTC.

CDR3 amino acids: CASRPRGRRTSSYEQYF. The CDR3 coding sequence is TGTGCAAGTCGCCCAAGGGGGAGGCGCACATCATCCTACGAGCAGTACTTC. The V call is TRBV12-2, the J call TRBJ2-7. TRBV12-2 is recorded as a pseudogene. The CDR3 sequence is 17 residues long.

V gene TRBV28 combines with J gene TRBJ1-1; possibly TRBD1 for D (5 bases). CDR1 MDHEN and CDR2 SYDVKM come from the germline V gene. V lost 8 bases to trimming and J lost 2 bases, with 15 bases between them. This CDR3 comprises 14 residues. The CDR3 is CASPPSRGNTEAFF. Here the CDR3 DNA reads TGTGCCAGCCCCCCTAGTAGGGGTAACACTGAAGCTTTCTTT. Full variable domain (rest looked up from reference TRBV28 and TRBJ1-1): DVKVTQSSRYLVKRTGEKVFLECVQDMDHENMFWYRQDPGLGLRLIYFSYDVKMKEKGDIPEGYSVSREKKERFSLILESASTNQTSMYLCASPPSRGNTEAFFGQGTRLTVV.

For the CDR3, the DNA is TGTGCCAGCAGCTTAGCAGGAGCGGGACAAGAGACCCAGTACTTC. Amino acid sequence: CASSLAGAGQETQYF. The chain uses TRBV7-6 and TRBJ2-5, with 7 bases matching TRBD2. The J segment lost 2 bases and the V segment lost 0 bases, leaving 3 bases of the junction unmatched. Looked up from germline, CDR1 is SGHVS and CDR2 is FNYEAQ. The CDR3 contains 15 residues.

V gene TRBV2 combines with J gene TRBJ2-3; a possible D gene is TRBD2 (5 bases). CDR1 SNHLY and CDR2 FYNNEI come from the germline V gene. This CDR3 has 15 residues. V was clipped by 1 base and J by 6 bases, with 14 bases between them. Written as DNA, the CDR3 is TGTGCCAGCAGTGAAGACCAGCTAGCATCGGATACGCAGTATTTT. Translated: CASSEDQLASDTQYF.